Sequencing of this T cell receptor beta chain was carried out in a study of T cell changes during pregnancy in multiple sclerosis. CDR3 length: 13 amino acids. V lost 1 base and J 4 bases, leaving 7 bases between the germline ends. CDR1 and CDR2 from the germline V gene are SGHTA and FQGNSA. TCRdb's copy holds only in-frame clones and misses some; the assay was immunoSEQ multiplex PCR. The sample contains roughly 100,000 clones, about 90% of which appear only once. The starting material was peripheral blood, obtained before pregnancy. The sequence derives from a female donor with multiple sclerosis, enrolled in a pregnancy study. V and J are TRBV7-2 and TRBJ1-1; D unresolved. Written as DNA, the CDR3 is TGTGCCAGCAGCTTAGACCCGGGCACTGAAGCTTTCTTT. Translating it yields CASSLDPGTEAFF. Supplemented by reference TRBV7-2 and TRBJ1-1, the full variable domain reads GAGVSQSPSNKVTEKGKDVELRCDPISGHTALYWYRQSLGQGLEFLIYFQGNSAPDKSGLPSDRFSAERTGGSVSTLTIQRTQQEDSAVYLCASSLDPGTEAFFGQGTRLTVV.